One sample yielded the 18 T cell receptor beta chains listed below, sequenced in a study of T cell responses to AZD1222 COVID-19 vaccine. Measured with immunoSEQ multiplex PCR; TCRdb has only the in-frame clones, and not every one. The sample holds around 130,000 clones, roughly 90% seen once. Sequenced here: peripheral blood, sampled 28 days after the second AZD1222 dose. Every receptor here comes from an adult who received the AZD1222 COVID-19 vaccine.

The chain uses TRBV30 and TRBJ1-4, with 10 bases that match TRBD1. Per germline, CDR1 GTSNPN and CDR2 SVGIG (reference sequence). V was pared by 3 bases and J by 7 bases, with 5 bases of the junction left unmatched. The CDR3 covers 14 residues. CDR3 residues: CAWSLDRGLEKLFF. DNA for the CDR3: TGTGCCTGGAGCCTCGACAGGGGGCTTGAAAAACTGTTTTTT.

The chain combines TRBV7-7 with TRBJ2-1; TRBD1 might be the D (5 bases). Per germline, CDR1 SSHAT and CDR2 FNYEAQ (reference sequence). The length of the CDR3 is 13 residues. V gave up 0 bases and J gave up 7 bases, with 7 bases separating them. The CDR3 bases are TGTGCCAGCAGCTTAGCAGGGGAAAATGAGCAGTTCTTC. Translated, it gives CASSLAGENEQFF.

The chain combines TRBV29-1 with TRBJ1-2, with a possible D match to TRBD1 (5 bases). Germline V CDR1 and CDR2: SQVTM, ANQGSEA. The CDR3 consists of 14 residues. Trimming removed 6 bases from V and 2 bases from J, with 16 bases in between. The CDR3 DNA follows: TGCAGCGTAGGCCGCCTTGGGGGGAACTATGGCTACACCTTC. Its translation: CSVGRLGGNYGYTF.

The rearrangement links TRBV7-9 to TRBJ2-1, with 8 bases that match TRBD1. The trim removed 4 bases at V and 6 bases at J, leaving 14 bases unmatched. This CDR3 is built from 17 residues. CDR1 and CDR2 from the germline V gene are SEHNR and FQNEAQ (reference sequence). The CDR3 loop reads CASSYLRDRSRGNEQFF. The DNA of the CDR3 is TGTGCCAGCAGCTACTTACGGGACAGGAGTAGAGGCAATGAGCAGTTCTTC.

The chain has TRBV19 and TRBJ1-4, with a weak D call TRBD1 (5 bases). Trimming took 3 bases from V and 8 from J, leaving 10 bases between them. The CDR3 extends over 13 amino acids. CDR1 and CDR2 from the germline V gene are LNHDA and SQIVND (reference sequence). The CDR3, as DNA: TGTGCCAGTAGTATGGGGACTGTCGAAAAACTGTTTTTT. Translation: CASSMGTVEKLFF.

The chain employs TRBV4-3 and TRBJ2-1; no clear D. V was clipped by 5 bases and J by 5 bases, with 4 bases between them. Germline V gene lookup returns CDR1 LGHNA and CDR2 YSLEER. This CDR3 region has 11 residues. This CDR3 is CASSVDNEQFF. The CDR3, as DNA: TGCGCCAGCAGCGTCGACAATGAGCAGTTCTTC.

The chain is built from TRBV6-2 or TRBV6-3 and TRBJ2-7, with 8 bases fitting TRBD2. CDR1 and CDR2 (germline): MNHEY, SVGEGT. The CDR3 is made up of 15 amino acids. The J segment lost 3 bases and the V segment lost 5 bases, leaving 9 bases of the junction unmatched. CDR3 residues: CASSRQRTSSYEQYF. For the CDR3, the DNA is TGTGCCAGCAGTCGACAACGGACTAGCAGCTACGAGCAGTACTTC.

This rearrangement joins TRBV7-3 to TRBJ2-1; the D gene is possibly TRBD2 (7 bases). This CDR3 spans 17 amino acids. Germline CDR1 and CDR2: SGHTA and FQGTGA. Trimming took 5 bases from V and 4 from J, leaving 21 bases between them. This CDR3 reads CASSLPGKGGLYNEQFF. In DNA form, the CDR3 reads TGTGCCAGCAGCCTCCCCGGAAAGGGGGGGCTTTACAATGAGCAGTTCTTC.

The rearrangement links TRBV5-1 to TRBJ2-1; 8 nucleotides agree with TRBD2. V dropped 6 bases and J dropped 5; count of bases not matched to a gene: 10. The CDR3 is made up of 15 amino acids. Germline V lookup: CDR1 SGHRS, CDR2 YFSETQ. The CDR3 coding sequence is TGCGCCAGCACCCCGGCGACTAGCGCCAACAATGAGCAGTTCTTC. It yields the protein CASTPATSANNEQFF.

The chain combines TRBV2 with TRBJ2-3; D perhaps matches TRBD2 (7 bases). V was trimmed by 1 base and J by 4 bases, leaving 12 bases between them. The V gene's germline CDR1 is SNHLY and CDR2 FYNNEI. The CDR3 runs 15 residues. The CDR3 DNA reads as TGTGCCAGCAGTGAAGAGGGGGGGCCGCCAGATACGCAGTATTTT. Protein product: CASSEEGGPPDTQYF.

CDR3 bases: TGTGCCAGCAGCTTAAACTTGGGGGCAACTAATGAAAAACTGTTTTTT. Translation: CASSLNLGATNEKLFF. The V call is TRBV11-2, the J call TRBJ1-4, with TRBD1 as a possible D gene (5 bases). The V gene lost 2 bases and the J gene lost 0 bases, with 10 bases spanning the gap. Germline values: CDR1 SGHAT, CDR2 FQNNGV. The length of the CDR3 is 16 residues.

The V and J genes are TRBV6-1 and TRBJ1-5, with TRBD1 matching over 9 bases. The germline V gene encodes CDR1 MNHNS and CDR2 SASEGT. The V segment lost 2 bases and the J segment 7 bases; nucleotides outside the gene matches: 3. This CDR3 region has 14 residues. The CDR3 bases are TGTGCCAGCAGTGAAACAGGGGGCTCGCAGCCCCAGCATTTT. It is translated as CASSETGGSQPQHF.

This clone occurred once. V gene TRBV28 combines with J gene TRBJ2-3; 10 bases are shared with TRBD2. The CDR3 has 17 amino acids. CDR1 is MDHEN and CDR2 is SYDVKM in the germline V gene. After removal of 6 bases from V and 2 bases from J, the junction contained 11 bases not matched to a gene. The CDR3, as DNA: TGTGCCAGCAGCCCCTGGGGCCTAGCGGGAGCCACAGATACGCAGTATTTT. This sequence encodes CASSPWGLAGATDTQYF.

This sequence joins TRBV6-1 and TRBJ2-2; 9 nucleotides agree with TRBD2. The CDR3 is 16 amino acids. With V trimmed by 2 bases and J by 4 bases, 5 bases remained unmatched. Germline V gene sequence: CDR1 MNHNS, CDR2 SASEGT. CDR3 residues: CASSELAGAGTGELFF. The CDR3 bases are TGTGCCAGCAGTGAATTAGCGGGGGCGGGCACCGGGGAGCTGTTTTTT.

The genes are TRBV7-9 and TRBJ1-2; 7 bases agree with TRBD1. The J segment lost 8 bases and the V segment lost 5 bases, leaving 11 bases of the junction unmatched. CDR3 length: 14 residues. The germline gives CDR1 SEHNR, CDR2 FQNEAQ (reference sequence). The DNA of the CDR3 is TGTGCCAGCAGCCTTGACAGGGCGGCTAAGGGCTACACCTTC. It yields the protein CASSLDRAAKGYTF.

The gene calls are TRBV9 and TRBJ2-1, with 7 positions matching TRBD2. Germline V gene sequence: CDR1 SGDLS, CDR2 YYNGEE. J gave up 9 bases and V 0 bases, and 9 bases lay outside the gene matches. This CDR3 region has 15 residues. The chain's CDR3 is CASSVGEGGLSEQFF. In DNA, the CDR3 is TGTGCCAGCAGCGTAGGAGAGGGAGGGCTTAGTGAGCAGTTCTTC.

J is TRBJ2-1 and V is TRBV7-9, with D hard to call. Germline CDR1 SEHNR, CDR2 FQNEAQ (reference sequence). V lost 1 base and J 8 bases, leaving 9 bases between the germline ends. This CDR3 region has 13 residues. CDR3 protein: CASSLGSPDEQFF. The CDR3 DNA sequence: TGTGCCAGCAGCTTAGGTAGTCCCGATGAGCAGTTCTTC.

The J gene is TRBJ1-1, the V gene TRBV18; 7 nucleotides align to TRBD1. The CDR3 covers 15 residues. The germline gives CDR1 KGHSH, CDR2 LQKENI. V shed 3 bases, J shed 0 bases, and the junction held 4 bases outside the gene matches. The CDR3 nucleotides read TGTGCCAGCTCACCCTCGGACAGGATGAACACTGAAGCTTTCTTT. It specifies CASSPSDRMNTEAFF.